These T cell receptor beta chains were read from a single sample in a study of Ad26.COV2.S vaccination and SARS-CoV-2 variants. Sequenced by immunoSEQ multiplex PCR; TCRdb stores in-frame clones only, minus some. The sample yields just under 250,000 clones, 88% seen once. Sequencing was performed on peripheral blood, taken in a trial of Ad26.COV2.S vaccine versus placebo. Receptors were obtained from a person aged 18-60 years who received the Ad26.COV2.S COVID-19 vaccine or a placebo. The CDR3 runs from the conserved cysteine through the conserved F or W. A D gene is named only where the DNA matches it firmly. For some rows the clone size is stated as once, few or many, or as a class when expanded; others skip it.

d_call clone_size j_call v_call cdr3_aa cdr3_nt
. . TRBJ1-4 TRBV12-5 CASGLVRADEKLFF TGTGCTAGTGGTTTGGTAAGGGCAGATGAAAAACTGTTTTTT
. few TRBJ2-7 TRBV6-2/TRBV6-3 CASSRYYEQYF TGTGCCAGCAGCCGCTACTACGAGCAGTACTTC
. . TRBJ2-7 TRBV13 CASRSGGHLRSSYEQYF TGTGCCAGCAGATCGGGGGGACACTTAAGGAGCTCCTACGAGCAGTACTTC
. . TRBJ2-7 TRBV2 CASSEEALRQTYEQYF TGTGCCAGCAGTGAAGAGGCGTTGAGGCAGACCTACGAGCAGTACTTC
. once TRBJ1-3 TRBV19 CASSIGASSGNTIYF TGTGCCAGTAGTATAGGGGCGAGCTCTGGAAACACCATATATTTT
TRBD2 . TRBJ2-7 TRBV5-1 CASSQTSGDAYF TGCGCCAGCAGCCAGACTAGCGGAGATGCGTACTTC
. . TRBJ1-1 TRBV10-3 CAISDSTISRAFF TGTGCCATCAGTGATTCGACAATTTCTCGGGCTTTCTTT
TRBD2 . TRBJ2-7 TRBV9 CASSEGGLAGAYEQYF TGTGCCAGCAGCGAGGGAGGACTAGCGGGAGCCTACGAGCAGTACTTC
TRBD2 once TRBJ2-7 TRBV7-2 CASSGRGTSGRAPYEQYF TGTGCCAGCAGCGGCCGCGGGACTAGCGGGAGGGCCCCGTACGAGCAGTACTTC
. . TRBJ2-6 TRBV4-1 CASSQDKGAGVSGANVLTF TGCGCCAGCAGCCAAGACAAGGGTGCCGGAGTCTCTGGGGCCAACGTCCTGACTTTC
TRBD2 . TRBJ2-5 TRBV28 CASSSPLAGQETQYF TGTGCCAGCAGCTCCCCCTTAGCGGGGCAAGAGACCCAGTACTTC
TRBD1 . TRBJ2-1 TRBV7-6 CASSPRALGQGKNEQFF TGTGCCAGCAGCCCAAGGGCGTTGGGACAGGGGAAAAATGAGCAGTTCTTC
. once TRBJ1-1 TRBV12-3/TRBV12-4 CAVISHMNTEAFF TGTGCGGTCATTAGTCATATGAACACTGAAGCTTTCTTT
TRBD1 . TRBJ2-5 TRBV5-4 CASSGKTGGGETQYF TGTGCCAGCAGCGGTAAAACAGGGGGCGGCGAGACCCAGTACTTC
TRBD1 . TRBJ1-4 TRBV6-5 CASSQRQGFNEKLFF TGTGCCAGCAGCCAACGACAGGGCTTTAATGAAAAACTGTTTTTT
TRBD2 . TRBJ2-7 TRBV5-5 CASSSRLAVGEQYF TGTGCCAGCAGCTCCAGACTAGCGGTAGGCGAGCAGTACTTC
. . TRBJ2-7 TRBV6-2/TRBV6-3 CASSPPVGFWEQYF TGTGCCAGCAGCCCCCCGGTAGGCTTCTGGGAGCAGTACTTC
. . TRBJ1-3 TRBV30 CAWRGLSTGNTIYF TGTGCCTGGAGGGGACTGTCGACTGGAAACACCATATATTTT
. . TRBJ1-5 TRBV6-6 CASSYSAGPQHF TGTGCCAGCAGTTACTCGGCCGGGCCCCAGCATTTT
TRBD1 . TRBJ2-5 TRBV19 CASSPRDRPGGTQYF TGTGCCAGTAGTCCCCGGGACAGGCCAGGCGGGACCCAGTACTTC
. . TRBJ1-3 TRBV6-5 CASSYARISDTIYF TGTGCCAGCAGTTACGCGAGGATTTCAGACACCATATATTTT
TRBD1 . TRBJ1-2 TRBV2 CASDWTGTADYGYTF TGTGCCAGCGACTGGACAGGGACCGCTGACTATGGCTACACCTTC
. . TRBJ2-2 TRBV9 CASSTTWGWDTGELFF TGTGCCAGCAGCACCACGTGGGGCTGGGACACCGGGGAGCTGTTTTTT
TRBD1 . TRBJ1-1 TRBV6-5 CASKAGTGGTEAFF TGTGCCAGCAAGGCCGGGACAGGGGGCACTGAAGCTTTCTTT
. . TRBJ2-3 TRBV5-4 CASSLGPSTDTQYF TGTGCCAGCAGCTTGGGTCCTAGTACAGATACGCAGTATTTT
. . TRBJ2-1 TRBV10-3 CAIRFTGPNHNEQFF TGTGCCATCAGATTTACAGGGCCTAATCACAATGAGCAGTTCTTC
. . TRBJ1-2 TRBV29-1 CSAMGRGLENYGYTF TGCAGCGCTATGGGCCGGGGGCTCGAGAACTATGGCTACACCTTC
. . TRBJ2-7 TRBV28 CASSFGRGMLEQYF TGTGCCAGCAGTTTTGGAAGAGGGATGCTCGAGCAGTACTTC
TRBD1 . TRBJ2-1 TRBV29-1 CSVKQGARDEQFF TGCAGCGTTAAACAGGGGGCTCGCGATGAGCAGTTCTTC
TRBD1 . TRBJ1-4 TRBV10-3 CAISEWARGATNEKLFF TGTGCCATCAGTGAGTGGGCCAGGGGGGCGACTAATGAAAAACTGTTTTTT
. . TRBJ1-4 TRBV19 CASTGRPEFKLFF TGTGCCAGTACGGGTCGACCGGAATTTAAACTGTTTTTT
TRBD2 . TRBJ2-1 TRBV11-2 CASSLGLAGLSSYNEQFF TGTGCCAGCAGCCTGGGACTAGCGGGGTTGAGCTCCTACAATGAGCAGTTCTTC
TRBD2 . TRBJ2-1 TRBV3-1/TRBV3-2 CASSSVAGGTYNEQFF TGTGCCAGCAGCTCCGTTGCGGGGGGGACCTACAATGAGCAGTTCTTC
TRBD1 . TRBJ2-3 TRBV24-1 CATSDPGQGASTYTQYF TGTGCCACCAGTGACCCGGGACAGGGGGCGAGCACATATACGCAGTATTTT
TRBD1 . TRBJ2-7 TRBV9 CASSAGQGNPYEQYF TGTGCCAGCAGCGCCGGACAGGGGAACCCCTACGAGCAGTACTTC
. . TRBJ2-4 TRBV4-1 CASSQDFPLAKNIQYF TGCGCCAGCAGCCAAGATTTTCCCTTAGCCAAAAACATTCAGTACTTC
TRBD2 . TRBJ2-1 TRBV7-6 CASSLGLAGGWEISYNEQFF TGTGCCAGCAGCTTAGGACTAGCGGGAGGTTGGGAGATCTCCTACAATGAGCAGTTCTTC
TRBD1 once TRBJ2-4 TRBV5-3 CARRAIVGQGVAKNIQYF TGTGCCAGAAGGGCCATCGTCGGACAGGGGGTAGCCAAAAACATTCAGTACTTC
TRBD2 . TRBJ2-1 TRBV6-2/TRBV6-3 CASSLAGGKLRQFF TGTGCCAGCAGCCTAGCGGGGGGGAAACTCAGGCAGTTCTTC
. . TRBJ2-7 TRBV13 CASSFGATYEQYF TGTGCCAGCAGCTTCGGAGCGACCTACGAGCAGTACTTC
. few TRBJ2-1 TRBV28 CASSLLGGEQFF TGTGCCAGCAGTTTACTCGGTGGTGAGCAGTTCTTC
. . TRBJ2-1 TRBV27 CASSFVSPRYNEQFF TGTGCCAGCAGTTTCGTGAGCCCCCGATACAATGAGCAGTTCTTC
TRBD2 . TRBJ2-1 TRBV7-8 CASSLLAGGFNEQFF TGTGCCAGCAGCTTACTAGCGGGAGGTTTCAATGAGCAGTTCTTC
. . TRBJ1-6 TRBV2 CASSEGPYNSPLHF TGTGCCAGCAGTGAGGGACCTTATAATTCACCCCTCCACTTT
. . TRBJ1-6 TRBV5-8 CASSEGDRYNSPLHF TGTGCCAGCAGCGAGGGGGACCGCTATAATTCACCCCTCCACTTT
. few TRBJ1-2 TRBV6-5 CASSWRNPSQGYTF TGTGCCAGCAGTTGGAGGAATCCGTCCCAGGGCTACACCTTC
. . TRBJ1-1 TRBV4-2 CASSELQGMNTEAFF TGTGCCAGCAGCGAATTACAGGGCATGAACACTGAAGCTTTCTTT
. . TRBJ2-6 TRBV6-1 CASSGGQSPLSGANVLTF TGTGCCAGCAGTGGCGGACAGTCCCCTCTCTCTGGGGCCAACGTCCTGACTTTC
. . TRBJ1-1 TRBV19 CASTSRHYTEAFF TGTGCCAGTACCTCGAGGCACTACACTGAAGCTTTCTTT
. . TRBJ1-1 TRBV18 CASSPPQGGTEAFF TGTGCCAGCTCACCACCGCAGGGAGGCACTGAAGCTTTCTTT
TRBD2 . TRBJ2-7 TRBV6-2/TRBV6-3 CASSRLAGYEQYF TGTGCCAGCAGTCGACTAGCGGGCTACGAGCAGTACTTC
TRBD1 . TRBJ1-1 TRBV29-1 CSVSRQGANTEAFF TGCAGCGTTTCCCGACAGGGAGCGAACACTGAAGCTTTCTTT
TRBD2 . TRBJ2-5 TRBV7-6 CASSLARSSGRTSETQYF TGTGCCAGCAGCTTAGCGAGGAGTAGCGGGAGAACATCGGAGACCCAGTACTTC
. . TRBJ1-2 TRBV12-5 CASGFRLRASAHYGYTF TGTGCTAGTGGTTTTCGACTCCGGGCCTCGGCCCACTATGGCTACACCTTC
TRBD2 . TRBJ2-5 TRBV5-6 CASSLATALAATFRETQYF TGTGCCAGCAGCTTGGCCACAGCTCTAGCGGCGACCTTCCGGGAGACCCAGTACTTC
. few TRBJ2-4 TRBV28 CASSSKNIQYF TGTGCCAGCAGTTCAAAAAACATTCAGTACTTC
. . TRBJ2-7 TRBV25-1 CASSFSYEQYF TGTGCCAGCTCCTTCTCCTACGAGCAGTACTTC
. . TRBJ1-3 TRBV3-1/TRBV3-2 CASSQAGRSSGNTIYF TGTGCCAGCAGCCAAGCAGGTCGGAGCTCTGGAAACACCATATATTTT
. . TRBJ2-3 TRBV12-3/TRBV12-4 CASSLRSTDTQYF TGTGCCAGCAGCCTGAGAAGCACAGATACGCAGTATTTT